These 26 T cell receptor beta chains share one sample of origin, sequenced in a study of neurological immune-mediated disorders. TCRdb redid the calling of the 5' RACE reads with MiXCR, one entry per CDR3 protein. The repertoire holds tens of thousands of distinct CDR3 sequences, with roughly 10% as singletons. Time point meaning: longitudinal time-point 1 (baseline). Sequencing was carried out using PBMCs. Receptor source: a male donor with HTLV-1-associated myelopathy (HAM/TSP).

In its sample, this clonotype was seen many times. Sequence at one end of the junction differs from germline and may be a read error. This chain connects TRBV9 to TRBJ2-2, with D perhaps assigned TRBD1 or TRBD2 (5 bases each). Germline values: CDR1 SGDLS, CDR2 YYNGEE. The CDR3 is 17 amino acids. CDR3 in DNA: TGTGTCAGCAGCGCTACCACCGGGGCCTCGGGCACCGGGGAGCTGTTTTTT. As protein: CVSSATTGASGTGELFF.

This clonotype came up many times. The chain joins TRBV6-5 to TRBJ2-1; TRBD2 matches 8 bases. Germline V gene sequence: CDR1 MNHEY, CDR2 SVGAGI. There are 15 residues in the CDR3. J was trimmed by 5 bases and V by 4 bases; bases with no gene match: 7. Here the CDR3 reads CASSLLRGANNEQFF. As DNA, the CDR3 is TGTGCCAGCAGTTTATTGCGGGGGGCCAACAATGAGCAGTTCTTC.

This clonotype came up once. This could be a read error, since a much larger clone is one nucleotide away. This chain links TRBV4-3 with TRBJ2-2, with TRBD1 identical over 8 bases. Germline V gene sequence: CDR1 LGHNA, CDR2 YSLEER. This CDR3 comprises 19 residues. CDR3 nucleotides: TGCGCCAGCAGCCAATGGTCAATAAGTTCAGGGGGCTACACCTGGGAGCTGTTTTTT. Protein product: CASSQWSISSGGYTWELFF.

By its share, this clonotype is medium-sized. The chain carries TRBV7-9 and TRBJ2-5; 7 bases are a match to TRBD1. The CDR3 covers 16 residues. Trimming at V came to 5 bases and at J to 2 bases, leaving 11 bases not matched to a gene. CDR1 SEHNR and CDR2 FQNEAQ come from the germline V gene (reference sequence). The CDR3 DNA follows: TGTGCCAGCAGCCTAACAGGGGACGCGAATCAAGAGACCCAGTACTTC. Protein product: CASSLTGDANQETQYF. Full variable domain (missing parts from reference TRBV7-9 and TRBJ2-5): DTGVSQNPRHKITKRGQNVTFRCDPISEHNRLYWYRQTLGQGPEFLTYFQNEAQLEKSRLLSDRFSAERPKGSFSTLEIQRTEQGDSAMYLCASSLTGDANQETQYFGPGTRLLVL.

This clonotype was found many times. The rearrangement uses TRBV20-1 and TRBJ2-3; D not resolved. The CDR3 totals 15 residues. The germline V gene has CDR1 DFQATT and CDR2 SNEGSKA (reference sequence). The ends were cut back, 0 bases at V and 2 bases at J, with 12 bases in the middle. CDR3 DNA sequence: TGCAGTGCTAGAGATCCGGGCGGAGACACAGATACGCAGTATTTT. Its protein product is CSARDPGGDTDTQYF.

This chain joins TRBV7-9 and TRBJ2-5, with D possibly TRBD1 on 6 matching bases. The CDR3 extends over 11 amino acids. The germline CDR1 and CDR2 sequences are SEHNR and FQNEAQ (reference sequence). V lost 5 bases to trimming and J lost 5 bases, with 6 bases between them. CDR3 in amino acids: CASSGGETQYF. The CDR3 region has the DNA TGTGCCAGCAGCGGGGGCGAGACCCAGTACTTC.

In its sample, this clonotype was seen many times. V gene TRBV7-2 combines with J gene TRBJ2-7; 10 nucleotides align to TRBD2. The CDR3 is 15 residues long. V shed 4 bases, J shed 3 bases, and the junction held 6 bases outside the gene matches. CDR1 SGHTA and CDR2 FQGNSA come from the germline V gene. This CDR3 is CASSSRLAGNYEQYF. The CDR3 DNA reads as TGTGCCAGCAGCTCTCGACTAGCGGGTAACTACGAGCAGTACTTC.

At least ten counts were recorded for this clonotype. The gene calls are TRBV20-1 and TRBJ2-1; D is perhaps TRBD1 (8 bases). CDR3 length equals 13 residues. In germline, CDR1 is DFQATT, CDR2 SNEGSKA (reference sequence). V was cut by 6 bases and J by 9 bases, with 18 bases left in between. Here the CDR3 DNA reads TGCAGTGCGAGGACAGGGAGGGGGGTTGAGCAGTTCTTC. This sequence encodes CSARTGRGVEQFF.

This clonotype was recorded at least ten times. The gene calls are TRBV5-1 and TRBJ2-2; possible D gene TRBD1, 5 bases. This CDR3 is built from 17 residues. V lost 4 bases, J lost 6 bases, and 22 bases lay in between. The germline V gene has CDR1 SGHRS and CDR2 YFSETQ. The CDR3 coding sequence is TGCGCCAGCAGCCAATATTCCGACAGTGTAATCGCCGGGGAGCTGTTTTTT. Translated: CASSQYSDSVIAGELFF.

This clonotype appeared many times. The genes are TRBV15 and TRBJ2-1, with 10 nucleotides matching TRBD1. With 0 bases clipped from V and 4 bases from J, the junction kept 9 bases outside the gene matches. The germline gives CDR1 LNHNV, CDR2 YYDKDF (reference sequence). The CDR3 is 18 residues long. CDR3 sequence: CATSRDRGQGVIYNEQFF. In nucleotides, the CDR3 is TGTGCCACCAGCAGAGATCGCGGACAGGGGGTGATATACAATGAGCAGTTCTTC.

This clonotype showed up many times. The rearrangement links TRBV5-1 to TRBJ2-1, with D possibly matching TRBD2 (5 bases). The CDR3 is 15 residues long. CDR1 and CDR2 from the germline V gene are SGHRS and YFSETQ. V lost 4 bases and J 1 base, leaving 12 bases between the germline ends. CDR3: CASSPPSGSYNEQFF. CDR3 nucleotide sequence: TGCGCCAGCAGCCCCCCTTCGGGATCCTACAATGAGCAGTTCTTC.

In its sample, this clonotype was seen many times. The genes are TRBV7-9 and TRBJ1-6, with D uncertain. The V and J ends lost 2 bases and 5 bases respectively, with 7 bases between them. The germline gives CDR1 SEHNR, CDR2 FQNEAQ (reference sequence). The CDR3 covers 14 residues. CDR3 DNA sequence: TGTGCCAGCAGCTTATTAGTCAATAATTCACCCCTCCACTTT. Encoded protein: CASSLLVNNSPLHF.

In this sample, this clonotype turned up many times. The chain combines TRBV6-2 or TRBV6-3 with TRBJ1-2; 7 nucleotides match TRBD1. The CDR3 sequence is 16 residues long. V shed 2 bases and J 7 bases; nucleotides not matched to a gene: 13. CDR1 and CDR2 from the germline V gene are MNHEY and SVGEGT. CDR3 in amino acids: CASSYSVSDRDFGYTF. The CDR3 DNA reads TGTGCCAGCAGTTACAGCGTGTCTGACAGGGACTTTGGCTACACCTTC.

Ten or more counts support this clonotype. In DNA form, the CDR3 reads TGTGCCAGCAGTCGCCCGACAGGGAACGAGCAGTACTTC. This translates into CASSRPTGNEQYF. The chain links TRBV6-2 or TRBV6-3 to TRBJ2-7; TRBD1 aligns across 7 bases. The CDR3 has 13 amino acids. The germline V gene encodes CDR1 MNHEY and CDR2 SVGEGT. After removal of 5 bases from V and 5 bases from J, the junction contained 6 bases not matched to a gene.

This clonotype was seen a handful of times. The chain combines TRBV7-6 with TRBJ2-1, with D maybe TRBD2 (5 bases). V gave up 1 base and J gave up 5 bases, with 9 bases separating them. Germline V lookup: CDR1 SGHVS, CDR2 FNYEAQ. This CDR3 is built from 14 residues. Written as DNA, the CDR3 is TGTGCCAGCAGCTTAGATCCGGGGAACAATGAGCAGTTCTTC. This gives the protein CASSLDPGNNEQFF.

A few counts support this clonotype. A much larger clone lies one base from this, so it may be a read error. The CDR3 DNA is TGTGCCAGCAGAGGGACAGGCAGAGAGACCCCGTACTTC. This encodes CASRGTGRETPYF. The V and J genes are TRBV6-2 or TRBV6-3 and TRBJ2-5; 8 bases are a match to TRBD1. The length of the CDR3 is 13 residues. The germline V gene has CDR1 MNHEY and CDR2 SVGEGT.

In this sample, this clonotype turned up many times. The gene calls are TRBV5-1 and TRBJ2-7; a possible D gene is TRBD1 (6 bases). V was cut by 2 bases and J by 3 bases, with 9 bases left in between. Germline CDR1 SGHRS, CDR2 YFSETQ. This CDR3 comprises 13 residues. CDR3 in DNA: TGCGCCAGCAGCTTCCGGGGACACTACGAGCAGTACTTC. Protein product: CASSFRGHYEQYF.

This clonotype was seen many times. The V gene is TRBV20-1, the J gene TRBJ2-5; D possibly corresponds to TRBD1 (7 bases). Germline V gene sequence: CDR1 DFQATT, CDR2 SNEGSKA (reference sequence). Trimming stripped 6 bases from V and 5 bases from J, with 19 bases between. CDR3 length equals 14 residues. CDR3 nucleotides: TGCAGTGCAAGCCAAGGAGGGGGCCCTGAGACCCAGTACTTC. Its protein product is CSASQGGGPETQYF.

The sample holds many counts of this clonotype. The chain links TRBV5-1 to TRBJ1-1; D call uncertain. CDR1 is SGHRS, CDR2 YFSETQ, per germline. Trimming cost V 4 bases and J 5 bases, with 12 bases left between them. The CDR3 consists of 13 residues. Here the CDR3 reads CASSPRTGTEAFF. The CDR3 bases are TGCGCCAGCAGCCCAAGGACTGGGACTGAAGCTTTCTTT.

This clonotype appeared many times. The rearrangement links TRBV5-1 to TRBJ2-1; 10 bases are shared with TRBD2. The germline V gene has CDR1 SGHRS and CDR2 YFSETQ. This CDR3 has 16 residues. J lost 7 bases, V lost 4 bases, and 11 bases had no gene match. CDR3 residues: CASSPRASGGFNEQFF. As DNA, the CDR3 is TGCGCCAGCAGCCCCCGAGCTAGCGGGGGATTTAATGAGCAGTTCTTC.

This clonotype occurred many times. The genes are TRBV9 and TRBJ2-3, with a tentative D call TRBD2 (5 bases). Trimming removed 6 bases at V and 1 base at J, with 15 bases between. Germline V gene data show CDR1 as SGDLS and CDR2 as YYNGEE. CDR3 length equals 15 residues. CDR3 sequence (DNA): TGTGCCAGCACCACTGGTAGCGTGGGCACAGATACGCAGTATTTT. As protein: CASTTGSVGTDTQYF. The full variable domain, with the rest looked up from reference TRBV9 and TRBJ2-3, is DSGVTQTPKHLITATGQRVTLRCSPRSGDLSVYWYQQSLDQGLQFLIQYYNGEERAKGNILERFSAQQFPDLHSELNLSSLELGDSALYFCASTTGSVGTDTQYFGPGTRLTVL.

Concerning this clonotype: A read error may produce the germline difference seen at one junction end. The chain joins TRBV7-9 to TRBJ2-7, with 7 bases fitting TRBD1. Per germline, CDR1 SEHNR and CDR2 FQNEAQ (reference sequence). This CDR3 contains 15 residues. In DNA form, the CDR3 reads TGTGCCAGTAGCTGGCCGGGACAGAGATCCTACGAGCAGTACTTC. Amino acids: CASSWPGQRSYEQYF.

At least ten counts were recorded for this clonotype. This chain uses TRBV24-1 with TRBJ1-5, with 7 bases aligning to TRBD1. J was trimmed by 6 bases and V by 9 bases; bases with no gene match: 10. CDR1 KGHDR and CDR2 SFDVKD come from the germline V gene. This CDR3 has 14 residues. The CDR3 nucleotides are TGTGCCACCCCTGACAGGGAAGGTGGTCAGCCCCAGCATTTT. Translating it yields CATPDREGGQPQHF.

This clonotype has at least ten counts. The CDR3 DNA reads TGCGCCAGCAGCGACGGAACCAATCAGCCCCAGCATTTT. The encoded protein is CASSDGTNQPQHF. The chain combines TRBV5-1 with TRBJ1-5; the D is unclear. CDR1 and CDR2 (germline): SGHRS, YFSETQ. This CDR3 region has 13 residues. Trimming stripped 4 bases from V and 3 bases from J, with 8 bases between. The full variable domain, in which reference TRBV5-1 and TRBJ1-5 provide the parts outside the CDR3, is KAGVTQTPRYLIKTRGQQVTLSCSPISGHRSVSWYQQTPGQGLQFLFEYFSETQRNKGNFPGRFSGRQFSNSRSEMNVSTLELGDSALYLCASSDGTNQPQHFGDGTRLSIL.

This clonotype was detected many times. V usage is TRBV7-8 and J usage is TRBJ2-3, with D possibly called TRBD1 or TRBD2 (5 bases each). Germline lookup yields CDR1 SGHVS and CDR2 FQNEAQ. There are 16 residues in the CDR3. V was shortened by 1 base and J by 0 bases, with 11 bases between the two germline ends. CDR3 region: CASSLVGGTSTDTQYF. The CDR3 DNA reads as TGTGCCAGCAGCTTAGTTGGGGGAACTAGCACAGATACGCAGTATTTT.

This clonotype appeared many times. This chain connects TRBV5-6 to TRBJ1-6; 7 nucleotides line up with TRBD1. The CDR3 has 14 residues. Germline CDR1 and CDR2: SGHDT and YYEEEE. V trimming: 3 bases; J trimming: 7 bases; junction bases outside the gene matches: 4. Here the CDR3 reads CASSSTGLNSPLHF. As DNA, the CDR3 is TGTGCCAGCAGCTCGACAGGGTTGAATTCACCCCTCCACTTT.